This T cell receptor beta chain was retrieved from a study of siplizumab effects on memory and regulatory T cells (dated by TCRdb to between 2018 and 2021). A note on the overall study: The study looked at the effect of siplizumab, an anti-CD2 antibody, on alloreactive T-cell subsets in allogeneic mixed lymphocyte reactions made from human PBMCs. Study-wide conclusions, independent of this receptor: Whether proliferating Tregs from siplizumab cultures were suppressive was not functionally confirmed. Siplizumab significantly lowered the cumulative frequency of alloreactive sequences that could be traced to unstimulated CD4+ memory T cells. About 80-96% of proliferating CD4+ or CD8+ clones could not be given a naive or memory phenotype. Compared with memory T cells, unstimulated naive T cells appeared more diverse, and naive cells seemed to make a substantial contribution to the alloresponse. In reactions with siplizumab, an average of about 62% of mappable alloreactive CD4+ clones were Treg-derived, compared with 26.9% in control reactions. Because sequences at frequencies below about 10^-5 were poorly captured, only a minor fraction of alloreactive clones could be mapped back to unstimulated subsets.

Sorted unstimulated T cells, along with proliferating T cells recovered from mixed lymphocyte reactions, underwent TCRbeta CDR3 sequencing. Fresh whole blood from roughly 10 HLA-typed healthy donors was used to isolate PBMCs. To map where alloreactive clones came from, CD4+ regulatory T cells in the unstimulated state were FACS-sorted. To prepare the library, the immunoSEQ multiplex PCR assay was applied. Approximately 100,000 TCR templates per sample were assayed on the deep sequencing platform. Genomic DNA extracted from sorted T cells was used for TCRbeta CDR3 sequencing. In the original analysis: The R programming language was used for clonal analysis of TCRbeta CDR3 data. Unstimulated samples were compared with post-reaction CFSE-low samples to define alloreactive CD4+ and CD8+ clones. Alloreactive CD4+ clones were assigned to regulatory or non-regulatory origin by matching sequences to sorted unstimulated Treg and non-Treg repertoires. What TCRdb holds here is the immuneACCESS table cut down to in-frame rearrangements. Part of the clones is not present; checked against another copy, under half of the missing clones reflect an unresolved V gene, and the others are unexplained. V, J and clone size are those of that table, while D and trimming were read from the DNA. Here the sample has 85,000 to 130,000 clones; 94% occur a single time. The ten largest make up under 0.7% of the sample.

For this clone: There is no known antigen for this receptor. Within one base of it there is no much larger clone, and no base qualities were kept.

Counted from cysteine to phenylalanine, this CDR3 has 12 amino acids. Only CDR3 DNA is held: 36 bases, read in frame from base 1. Trimming costs V 3 bases and J 8 bases, and their ends lie 11 bases apart. The CDR1 and CDR2 encoded by the germline V gene are SGHRS and YFSETQ. The clonotype comes from a human donor in good health. The material sequenced was Tregs sorted from blood. The rearranged segments are TRBV5-1 and TRBJ1-2, with TRBD1 perhaps the D gene, on 6 matching bases. The CDR3 has the sequence CASSYGGRGYTF. Read as DNA, the sequence is TGCGCCAGCAGCTACGGGGGGCGCGGCTACACCTTC.